A single sample gave rise to the 25 T cell receptor beta chains below, sequenced in a study of blood T cell repertoires in COVID-19. Clones were sequenced by immunoSEQ multiplex PCR, and TCRdb holds only the in-frame ones, with some missing. Here the sample spans about 240,000 clones, 85% being singletons. Sequenced sample: peripheral blood. These receptors all come from a woman between 55 and 75 years old with active or convalescent COVID-19.

The chain uses TRBV24-1 and TRBJ2-1, with TRBD1 as a possible D gene (5 bases). The CDR3 contains 15 residues. CDR1 and CDR2 from the germline V gene are KGHDR and SFDVKD. Trimming cost V 4 bases and J 4 bases, with 13 bases left between them. The CDR3 DNA sequence: TGTGCCACCAGTGACCCGACAGACCCTTACAATGAGCAGTTCTTC. Translation: CATSDPTDPYNEQFF.

V is TRBV6-5 and J is TRBJ1-4; no reliable D call. The CDR3 has 15 residues. Looked up from germline, CDR1 is MNHEY and CDR2 is SVGAGI. V lost 2 bases, J lost 4 bases, and 11 bases lay in between. CDR3 region: CASSYAVRGNEKLFF. In DNA, the CDR3 is TGTGCCAGCAGTTACGCTGTTCGGGGTAATGAAAAACTGTTTTTT.

In its sample, this clone was seen a few times. The V gene is TRBV6-2 or TRBV6-3, the J gene TRBJ1-5; D unclear. The CDR3 has 15 amino acids. CDR1 is MNHEY, CDR2 SVGEGT, per germline. Deletions cut 0 bases from V and 5 bases from J, with 11 bases between. The CDR3 DNA sequence: TGTGCCAGCAGTTACTCATTAAGAGGTGATCAGCCCCAGCATTTT. This gives the protein CASSYSLRGDQPQHF.

The chain uses TRBV11-2 and TRBJ2-3; 12 bases align to TRBD2. Looked up from germline, CDR1 is SGHAT and CDR2 is FQNNGV. Losses at the gene ends were 4 bases for V and 13 bases for J; bases not matched to a gene: 12. This CDR3 has 15 residues. The DNA for the CDR3 is TGTGCCAGCAGCTCGACGAGGACTAGCGGGACCAGTGAGTATTTT. This codes for CASSSTRTSGTSEYF.

The chain has TRBV6-1 and TRBJ2-4; 8 bases fit TRBD1. The CDR3 contains 15 residues. The V segment lost 3 bases and the J segment 8 bases; nucleotides outside the gene matches: 9. CDR1 is MNHNS, CDR2 SASEGT, per germline. The CDR3 bases are TGTGCCAGCAGTGACCCCAGGACAGGGTTCGACATTCAGTACTTC. Encoded protein: CASSDPRTGFDIQYF.

The chain recombines TRBV5-1 with TRBJ2-4; the D gene is possibly TRBD1 (7 bases). The germline CDR1 and CDR2 sequences are SGHRS and YFSETQ. Trimming pared 1 base from V and 8 bases from J, leaving 13 bases between. The CDR3 is 14 amino acids. This CDR3 is CASSLQGGADIQYF. The CDR3 nucleotides read TGCGCCAGCAGCTTGCAGGGGGGCGCCGACATTCAGTACTTC.

The CDR3 bases are TGTGCCAGCAGTGTCAGGGGAATTCGGGAAAAACTGTTTTTT. Its translation is CASSVRGIREKLFF. The chain has TRBV2 and TRBJ1-4; possibly TRBD1 for D (6 bases). The CDR3 covers 14 residues. V dropped 4 bases and J dropped 8 bases, with 14 bases sitting between them. CDR1 SNHLY and CDR2 FYNNEI come from the germline V gene.

This chain joins TRBV27 and TRBJ1-6; 8 bases match TRBD1. Germline lookup yields CDR1 MNHEY and CDR2 SMNVEV (reference sequence). This CDR3 has 17 amino acids. V was pared by 5 bases and J by 2 bases, with 8 bases of the junction left unmatched. CDR3 coding DNA: TGTGCCAGCAGTGCGGACAGGGTAATCGCCTATAATTCACCCCTCCACTTT. Amino acids: CASSADRVIAYNSPLHF.

The chain recombines TRBV12-3 or TRBV12-4 with TRBJ2-1; 7 nucleotides line up with TRBD2. With V trimmed by 5 bases and J by 9 bases, 4 bases remained unmatched. This CDR3 region has 12 residues. Here the CDR3 DNA reads TGTGCCAGCAGTCCCCCGGGGGGTGAGCAGTTCTTC. Its translation is CASSPPGGEQFF.

The V call is TRBV6-9, the J call TRBJ2-2, with a tentative D call TRBD1 (5 bases). V was clipped by 8 bases and J by 8 bases, with 21 bases between them. The CDR3 runs 15 residues. Germline V lookup: CDR1 MNHGY, CDR2 SVAAGI. CDR3 nucleotides: TGTGCCAGCTACCACGTCAGGGAAGTATCTGGGGAGCTGTTTTTT. Translated: CASYHVREVSGELFF.

There are many counts of this clone. The rearrangement uses TRBV29-1 and TRBJ2-1; 7 nucleotides line up with TRBD2. Germline V lookup: CDR1 SQVTM, CDR2 ANQGSEA. The J segment lost 6 bases and the V segment lost 6 bases, leaving 11 bases of the junction unmatched. The CDR3 is made up of 14 amino acids. Written as DNA, the CDR3 is TGCAGCGTCGGCGGGGCGGGAGCTGGCAATGAGCAGTTCTTC. Protein sequence: CSVGGAGAGNEQFF.

The V gene is TRBV3-1 (or the pseudogene TRBV3-2), the J gene TRBJ2-2; no reliable D call. Germline values: CDR1 LGHDT, CDR2 YNNKEL (reference sequence). This CDR3 region has 16 residues. With 5 bases removed from V and 1 base from J, the gap between germline ends came to 14 bases. CDR3 sequence (DNA): TGTGCCAGCAGCAGCCCCCGGGTCGGGAACACCGGGGAGCTGTTTTTT. This codes for CASSSPRVGNTGELFF.

This clone occurred once. The CDR3 coding sequence is TGCGCCAGCAGCTTGGAACCGGGGGGTGACTACAATGAGCAGTTCTTC. Translating gives CASSLEPGGDYNEQFF. The V and J genes are TRBV5-1 and TRBJ2-1; 7 nucleotides match TRBD2. Germline-derived CDR1 and CDR2 are SGHRS and YFSETQ. CDR3 length: 16 amino acids. V trimming: 0 bases; J trimming: 3 bases; junction bases outside the gene matches: 6.

V gene TRBV27 combines with J gene TRBJ2-1; D possibly corresponds to TRBD2 (6 bases). The CDR3 runs 20 residues. The germline CDR1 and CDR2 sequences are MNHEY and SMNVEV (reference sequence). The V end was cut by 5 bases, the J end by 5 bases, with 31 bases between. The CDR3 reads CASSPSLYGWEESLDNEQFF. In DNA form, the CDR3 reads TGTGCCAGCAGTCCCTCTTTGTATGGCTGGGAGGAATCCTTAGACAATGAGCAGTTCTTC.

The chain combines TRBV16 with TRBJ2-7; maybe TRBD2 (6 bases). The germline V gene encodes CDR1 KGHSY and CDR2 FQNENV. V was trimmed by 1 base and J by 6 bases, leaving 13 bases between them. This CDR3 spans 14 amino acids. This CDR3 is CASSQFVAGGEQYV. The CDR3 coding sequence is TGTGCCAGCAGCCAATTCGTCGCCGGGGGCGAGCAGTACGTC.

This clone was detected only once. The chain employs TRBV5-1 and TRBJ1-2, with 7 nucleotides matching TRBD1. Trimming removed 0 bases from V and 2 bases from J; junction bases left unmatched: 4. Germline CDR1 reads SGHRS; CDR2 reads YFSETQ. CDR3 size: 15 residues. Here the CDR3 DNA reads TGCGCCAGCAGCTTGGGGACAGGACACAACTATGGCTACACCTTC. Amino acid sequence: CASSLGTGHNYGYTF. The entire variable domain, with the rest obtained from reference TRBV5-1 and TRBJ1-2, is as follows: KAGVTQTPRYLIKTRGQQVTLSCSPISGHRSVSWYQQTPGQGLQFLFEYFSETQRNKGNFPGRFSGRQFSNSRSEMNVSTLELGDSALYLCASSLGTGHNYGYTFGSGTRLTVV.

The chain recombines TRBV30 with TRBJ1-1; D is undetermined. Germline lookup yields CDR1 GTSNPN and CDR2 SVGIG (reference sequence). V shed 4 bases and J shed 0 bases, with 6 bases lying between them. The CDR3 has 12 amino acids. CDR3 sequence: CAWILVNTEAFF. The CDR3 DNA reads as TGTGCCTGGATTTTAGTGAACACTGAAGCTTTCTTT. Full variable domain (rest looked up from reference TRBV30 and TRBJ1-1): SQTIHQWPATLVQPVGSPLSLECTVEGTSNPNLYWYRQAAGRGLQLLFYSVGIGQISSEVPQNLSASRPQDRQFILSSKKLLLSDSGFYLCAWILVNTEAFFGQGTRLTVV.

The J gene is TRBJ1-4, the V gene TRBV7-2; the D gene is possibly TRBD1 (5 bases). Germline V CDR1 and CDR2: SGHTA, FQGNSA. The CDR3 length is 13 residues. With 5 bases removed from V and 8 bases from J, the gap between germline ends came to 12 bases. DNA for the CDR3: TGTGCCAGCAGCCTAATCTACAGGGAAAAACTGTTTTTT. It translates to CASSLIYREKLFF.

V gene TRBV5-1 combines with J gene TRBJ2-3, with 14 bases matching TRBD2. V was clipped by 4 bases and J by 4 bases; unmatched bases: 8. The germline V gene has CDR1 SGHRS and CDR2 YFSETQ. This CDR3 has 17 amino acids. The CDR3 loop is CASSQGTSGSLADTQYF. CDR3 in DNA: TGCGCCAGCAGCCAGGGGACTAGCGGGAGTCTAGCAGATACGCAGTATTTT.

The rearrangement uses TRBV13 and TRBJ2-1; the match to TRBD2 covers 10 bases. This CDR3 is 16 amino acids long. CDR1 and CDR2 (germline): PRHDT, FYEKMQ (reference sequence). Germline trimming cut 5 bases from V and 1 base from J; bases unmatched to any gene: 5. CDR3 residues: CASSPPGLASYNEQFF. DNA of the CDR3: TGTGCCAGCAGCCCACCGGGACTAGCGTCCTACAATGAGCAGTTCTTC.

Points on this clone: Other DNA sequences in this specimen translate into the identical CDR3. The gene calls are TRBV5-1 and TRBJ1-1; the D is unclear. Germline V gene data show CDR1 as SGHRS and CDR2 as YFSETQ. CDR3 length equals 14 residues. V lost 0 bases, J lost 1 base, and 7 bases lay in between. In nucleotides, the CDR3 is TGCGCCAGCAGCTTGGCTTCGGGGAACACTGAAGCTTTCTTT. This translates into CASSLASGNTEAFF.

The J gene is TRBJ2-3, the V gene TRBV5-6; D is perhaps TRBD2 (7 bases). From germline, CDR1 is SGHDT and CDR2 YYEEEE. CDR3 length equals 15 residues. The V end lost 4 bases, the J end lost 6 bases, and 18 bases lay between the germline ends. As DNA, the CDR3 is TGTGCCAGCAGCAAACGGTCGGGGGGCGGGGATACGCAGTATTTT. Translation gives CASSKRSGGGDTQYF.

This chain joins TRBV27 and TRBJ1-1; 8 bases line up with TRBD1. The CDR3 totals 15 residues. V lost 3 bases and J lost 4; bases outside the gene matches: 7. Per the germline V gene, CDR1 is MNHEY and CDR2 is SMNVEV (reference sequence). CDR3 DNA: TGTGCCAGCAGTTTTGGAAACAGGGGGGGCACTGAAGCTTTCTTT. This translates into CASSFGNRGGTEAFF.

Only a few counts were recorded for this clone. The chain combines TRBV19 with TRBJ1-1, with 8 bases that match TRBD1. CDR1 LNHDA and CDR2 SQIVND come from the germline V gene (reference sequence). Unmatched junction bases numbered 6, after V lost 6 bases and J lost 3 bases. The CDR3 runs to 14 residues. The CDR3 protein is CASSPDRADTEAFF. DNA of the CDR3: TGTGCCAGTAGCCCGGACAGGGCTGACACTGAAGCTTTCTTT.

The chain has TRBV7-6 and TRBJ2-2, with no clear D. Trimming shortened V by 2 bases and J by 7 bases, and 11 bases separated the two germline ends. Looked up from germline, CDR1 is SGHVS and CDR2 is FNYEAQ. The length of the CDR3 is 14 residues. The CDR3 sequence: CASSLFGHGGELFF. DNA for the CDR3: TGTGCCAGCAGCTTATTCGGTCATGGCGGGGAGCTGTTTTTT.